The T cell receptor (beta chain) described here comes from a study of breast tumors, draining lymph nodes, adjacent tissues. The lymph nodes were axillary draining lymph nodes from breast cancer patients. TCRdb itself ran the multiplex PCR reads through MiXCR, one entry per CDR3 protein. Here the sample spans approximately 130,000 distinct CDR3 sequences, around 21% being singletons. Trimming shortened V by 0 bases and J by 0 bases, and 14 bases separated the two germline ends. This CDR3 contains 17 residues. CDR1 is MNHNY and CDR2 is SVGAGI in the germline V gene (reference sequence). Study findings and constraints: Tumor TCR diversity was below lymph nodes but above nontumor tissue. Luminal-like breast cancer showed significantly greater tumor-nontumor repertoire similarity than basal-like breast cancer did.

Ten or more counts support this clonotype. The target antigen is unknown. The origin of this receptor is a female donor with breast cancer. Some clones in this sample may be carry-over from other donors' samples. This chain links TRBV6-6 with TRBJ1-2; D remains unclear. The specimen sequenced was axillary lymph node tissue. CDR3 loop: CASSYSLIQAPNYGYTF. The CDR3, as DNA: TGTGCCAGCAGTTACTCATTGATCCAGGCTCCTAACTATGGCTACACCTTC.